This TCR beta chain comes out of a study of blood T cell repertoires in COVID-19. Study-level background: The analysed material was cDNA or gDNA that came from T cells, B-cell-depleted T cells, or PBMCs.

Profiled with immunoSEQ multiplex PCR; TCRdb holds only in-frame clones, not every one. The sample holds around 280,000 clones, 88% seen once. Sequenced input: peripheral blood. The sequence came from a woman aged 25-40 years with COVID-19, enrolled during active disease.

CDR3 amino acids: CASRPLRAAGDYEQYF. CDR3 bases: TGTGCCAGCAGGCCACTCCGTGCGGCTGGTGACTACGAGCAGTACTTC. The chain employs TRBV2 and TRBJ2-7; D gene uncertain. Trimming removed 6 bases at V and 3 bases at J, with 21 bases between. The CDR3 extends over 16 amino acids. Germline V gives CDR1 SNHLY, CDR2 FYNNEI.